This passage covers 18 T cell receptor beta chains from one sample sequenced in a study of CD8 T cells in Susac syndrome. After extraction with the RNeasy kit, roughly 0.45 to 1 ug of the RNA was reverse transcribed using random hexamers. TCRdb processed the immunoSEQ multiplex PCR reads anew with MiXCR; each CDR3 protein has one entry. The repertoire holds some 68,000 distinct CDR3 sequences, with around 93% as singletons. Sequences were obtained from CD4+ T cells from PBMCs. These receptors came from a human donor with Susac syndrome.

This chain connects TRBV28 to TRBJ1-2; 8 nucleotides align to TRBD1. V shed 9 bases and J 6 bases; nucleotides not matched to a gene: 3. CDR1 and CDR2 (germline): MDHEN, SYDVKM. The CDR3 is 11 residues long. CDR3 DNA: TGTGCCAGTAGACAGGGGAATGGCTACACCTTC. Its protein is CASRQGNGYTF.

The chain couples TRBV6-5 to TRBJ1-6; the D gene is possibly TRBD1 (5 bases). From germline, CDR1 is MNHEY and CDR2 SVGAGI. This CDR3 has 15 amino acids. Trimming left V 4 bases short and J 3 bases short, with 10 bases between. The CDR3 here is CASSLRGSYNSPLHF. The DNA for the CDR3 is TGTGCCAGCAGTTTAAGGGGTAGCTATAATTCACCCCTCCACTTT.

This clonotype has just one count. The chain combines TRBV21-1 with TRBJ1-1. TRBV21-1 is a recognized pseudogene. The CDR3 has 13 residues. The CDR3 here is CASSKAENTEAFF. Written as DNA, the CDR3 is TGTGCCAGCAGCAAAGCAGAGAACACTGAAGCTTTCTTT.

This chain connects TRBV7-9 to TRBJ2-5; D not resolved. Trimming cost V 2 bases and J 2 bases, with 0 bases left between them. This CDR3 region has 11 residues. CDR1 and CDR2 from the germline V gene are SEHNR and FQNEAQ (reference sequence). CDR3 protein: CASSLQETQYF. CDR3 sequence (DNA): TGTGCCAGCAGCTTACAAGAGACCCAGTACTTC.

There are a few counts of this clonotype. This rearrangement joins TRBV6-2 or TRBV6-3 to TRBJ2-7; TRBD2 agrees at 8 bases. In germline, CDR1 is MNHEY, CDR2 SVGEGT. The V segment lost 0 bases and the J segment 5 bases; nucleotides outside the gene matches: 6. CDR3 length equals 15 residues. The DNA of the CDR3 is TGTGCCAGCAGTTACTCCCTGGGACTAGGAAACGAGCAGTACTTC. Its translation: CASSYSLGLGNEQYF.

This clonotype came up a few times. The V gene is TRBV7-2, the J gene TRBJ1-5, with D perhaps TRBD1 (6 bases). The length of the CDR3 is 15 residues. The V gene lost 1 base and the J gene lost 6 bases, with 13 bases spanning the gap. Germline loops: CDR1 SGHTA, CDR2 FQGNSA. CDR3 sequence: CASSLVKGGVQPQHF. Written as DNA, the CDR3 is TGTGCCAGCAGCTTAGTCAAGGGGGGAGTTCAGCCCCAGCATTTT.

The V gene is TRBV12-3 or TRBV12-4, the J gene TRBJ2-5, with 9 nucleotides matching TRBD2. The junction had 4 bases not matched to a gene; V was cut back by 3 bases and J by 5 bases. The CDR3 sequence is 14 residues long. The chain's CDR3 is CASSFGAGGETQYF. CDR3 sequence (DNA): TGTGCCAGCAGTTTCGGAGCGGGGGGTGAGACCCAGTACTTC.

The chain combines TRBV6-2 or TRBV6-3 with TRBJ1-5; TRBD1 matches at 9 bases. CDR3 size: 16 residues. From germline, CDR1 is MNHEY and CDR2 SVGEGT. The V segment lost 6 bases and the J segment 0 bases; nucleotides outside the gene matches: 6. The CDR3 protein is CASREGQGYSNQPQHF. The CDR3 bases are TGTGCCAGCAGAGAGGGACAGGGCTATAGCAATCAGCCCCAGCATTTT.

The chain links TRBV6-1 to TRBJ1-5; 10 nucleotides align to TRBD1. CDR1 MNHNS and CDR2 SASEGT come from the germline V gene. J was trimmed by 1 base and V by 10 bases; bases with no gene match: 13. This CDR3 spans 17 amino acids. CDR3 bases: TGTGCCACCTTACCGGACAGGGGGTCAAGGAGCAATCAGCCCCAGCATTTT. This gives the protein CATLPDRGSRSNQPQHF.

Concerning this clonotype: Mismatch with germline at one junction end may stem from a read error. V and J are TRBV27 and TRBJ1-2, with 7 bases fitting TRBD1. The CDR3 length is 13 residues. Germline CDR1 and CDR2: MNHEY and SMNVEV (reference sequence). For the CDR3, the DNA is TGTGCCGGCAGTCAAGACAGGGCTTATGGCTACACCTTC. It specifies CAGSQDRAYGYTF.

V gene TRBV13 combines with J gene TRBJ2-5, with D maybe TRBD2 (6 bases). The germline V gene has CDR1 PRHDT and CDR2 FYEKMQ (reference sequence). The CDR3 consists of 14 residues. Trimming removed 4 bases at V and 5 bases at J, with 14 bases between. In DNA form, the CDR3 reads TGTGCCAGCAGCTCACGACTCGGAGGGGAGACCCAGTACTTC. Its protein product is CASSSRLGGETQYF. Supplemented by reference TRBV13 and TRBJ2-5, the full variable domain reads AAGVIQSPRHLIKEKRETATLKCYPIPRHDTVYWYQQGPGQDPQFLISFYEKMQSDKGSIPDRFSAQQFSDYHSELNMSSLELGDSALYFCASSSRLGGETQYFGPGTRLLVL.

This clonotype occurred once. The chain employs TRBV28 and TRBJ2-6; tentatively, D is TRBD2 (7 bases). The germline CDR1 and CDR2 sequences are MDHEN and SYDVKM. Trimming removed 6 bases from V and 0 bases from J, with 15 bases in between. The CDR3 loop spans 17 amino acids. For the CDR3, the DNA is TGTGCCAGCAGGTGGGGGGGCTTTTCCTCTGGGGCCAACGTCCTGACTTTC. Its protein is CASRWGGFSSGANVLTF.

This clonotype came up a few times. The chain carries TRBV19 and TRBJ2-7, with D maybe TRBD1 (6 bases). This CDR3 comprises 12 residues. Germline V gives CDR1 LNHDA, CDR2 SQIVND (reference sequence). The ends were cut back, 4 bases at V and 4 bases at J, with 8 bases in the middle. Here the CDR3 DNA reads TGTGCCAGTAGTACACAGGGTTACGAGCAGTACTTC. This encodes CASSTQGYEQYF.

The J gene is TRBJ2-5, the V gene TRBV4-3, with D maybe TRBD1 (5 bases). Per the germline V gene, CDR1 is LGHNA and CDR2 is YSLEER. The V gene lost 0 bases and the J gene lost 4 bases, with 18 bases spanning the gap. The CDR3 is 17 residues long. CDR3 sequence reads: CASSQDLGGIRVETQYF. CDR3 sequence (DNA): TGCGCCAGCAGCCAAGATCTAGGTGGTATCAGGGTAGAGACCCAGTACTTC.

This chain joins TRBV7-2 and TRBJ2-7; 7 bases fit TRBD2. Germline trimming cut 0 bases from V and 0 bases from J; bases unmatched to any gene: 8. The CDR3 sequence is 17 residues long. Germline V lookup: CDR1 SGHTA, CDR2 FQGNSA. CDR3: CASSLASSGYPSYEQYF. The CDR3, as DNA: TGTGCCAGCAGCTTAGCTTCTAGCGGTTACCCCTCCTACGAGCAGTACTTC.

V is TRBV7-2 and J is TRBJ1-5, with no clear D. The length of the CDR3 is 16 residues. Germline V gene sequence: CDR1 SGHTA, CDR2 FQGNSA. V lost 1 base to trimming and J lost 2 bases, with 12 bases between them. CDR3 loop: CASSLGLTWGNQPQHF. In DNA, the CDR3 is TGTGCCAGCAGCTTAGGCCTCACCTGGGGCAATCAGCCCCAGCATTTT.

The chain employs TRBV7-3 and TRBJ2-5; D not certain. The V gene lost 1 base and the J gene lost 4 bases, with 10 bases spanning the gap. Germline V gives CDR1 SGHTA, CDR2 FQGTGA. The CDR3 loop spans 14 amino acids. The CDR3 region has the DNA TGTGCCAGCAGCTTAATGGCGACATCAGAGACCCAGTACTTC. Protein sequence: CASSLMATSETQYF.

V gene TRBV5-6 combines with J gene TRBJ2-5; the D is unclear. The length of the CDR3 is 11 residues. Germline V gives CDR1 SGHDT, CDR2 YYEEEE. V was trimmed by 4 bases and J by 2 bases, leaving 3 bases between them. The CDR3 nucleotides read TGTGCCAGCAGCATGCAAGAGACCCAGTACTTC. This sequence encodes CASSMQETQYF.